The sequence of this T cell receptor beta chain was determined in a study of blood T cell repertoires in COVID-19. The overall study: Some COVID-19 samples were acute and others convalescent; all came from the United States, Italy and Spain. From T cells, B-cell-depleted T cells, or PBMCs came the material, which was cDNA or gDNA.

This clone was seen just once. Trimming took off 0 bases at V and 0 bases at J, with 10 bases between the two ends. Germline-derived CDR1 and CDR2 are LGHNA and YNFKEQ. The CDR3 length is 16 residues. Authors' data handling: Reference gene primer amplification in the assay estimated nucleated cell counts. Measured with immunoSEQ multiplex PCR; TCRdb has only the in-frame clones, and not every one. The V and J calls and clone size were taken over from that table, and D and trimming were inferred from the DNA. The table lists 110,000 or so clones, 84% of them singletons. This sequence originates from a woman over 75 with active or convalescent COVID-19. V usage is TRBV4-2 and J usage is TRBJ2-3; D is undetermined. Sequenced input: peripheral blood. CDR3 coding DNA: TGTGCCAGCAGCCAAGAGACCGGCGGCAGCACAGATACGCAGTATTTT. Translation: CASSQETGGSTDTQYF.